This TCR beta chain came from a study of shared clonotypes between healthy human individuals. The CDR3 contains 13 residues. V lost 5 bases to trimming and J lost 9 bases, with 16 bases between them. Germline V gene data show CDR1 as MGHRA and CDR2 as YSYEKL. Splitting of each subset's genomic DNA was done evenly across several immunoSEQ plates. As processed by the authors: ImmunoSEQ yielded junction-only sequences lacking quality scores, so filtering differed. Assay used: immunoSEQ multiplex PCR; TCRdb lists only in-frame clones, some missing. V and J calls and clone size are copied from that table; D and trimming were computed from the DNA. The data hold over 2 million clones, with 85% to 95% observed a single time.

This TCR was recovered from a man in his late teens or twenties in good health. The sequenced sample consisted of naive CD4+ T cells sorted from blood. Subset described: CD45RA+ positively selected. The chain employs TRBV4-1 and TRBJ1-2; D might be TRBD1 (6 bases). This chain's CDR3 is CASSLLEGGRYTF. As DNA, the CDR3 is TGCGCCAGCAGCTTGTTAGAGGGGGGGCGCTACACCTTC.